This is a list of T cell receptor beta chains from one sample in a study of T cell responses to AZD1222 COVID-19 vaccine. Using immunoSEQ multiplex PCR, the repertoire was profiled, and TCRdb retains in-frame clones only, with some absent. The table has about 130,000 clones, over 75% seen once. Sequencing used peripheral blood, obtained on day 0 of AZD1222 vaccination. These receptors were obtained from an adult in good health. The CDR3 runs from the conserved cysteine through the conserved F or W. D genes are given only for firm matches.

J	V	D	CDR3	DNA
TRBJ1-2	TRBV10-3	-	CATLGGFNYGYTF	TGTGCCACCCTGGGCGGCTTTAACTATGGCTACACCTTC
TRBJ1-1	TRBV18	-	CASSPLRGSTEAFF	TGTGCCAGCTCCCCCTTAAGGGGTTCCACTGAAGCTTTCTTT
TRBJ2-2	TRBV2	-	CASSGSNTGELFF	TGTGCCAGCAGTGGCTCGAACACCGGGGAGCTGTTTTTT
TRBJ2-3	TRBV18	-	CASSPQWRGTDTQYF	TGTGCCAGCTCACCGCAGTGGAGGGGCACAGATACGCAGTATTTT
TRBJ2-7	TRBV6-1	-	CASSEVKGGEQYF	TGTGCCAGCAGTGAAGTGAAAGGGGGAGAGCAGTACTTC
TRBJ2-3	TRBV7-2	-	CASSLAGGRTDTQYF	TGTGCCAGCAGCTTAGCGGGGGGCCGAACAGATACGCAGTATTTT
TRBJ1-1	TRBV6-1	TRBD1	CASSDRGPGEAFF	TGTGCCAGCAGTGACAGGGGGCCGGGTGAAGCTTTCTTT
TRBJ2-7	TRBV7-9	TRBD1	CASSSGQTKAYEQYF	TGTGCCAGCAGCTCGGGACAGACTAAAGCCTACGAGCAGTACTTC
TRBJ1-1	TRBV5-6	-	CASSLSTSGSDTEAFF	TGTGCCAGCAGCTTGAGTACATCAGGGTCAGACACTGAAGCTTTCTTT
TRBJ2-1	TRBV24-1	-	CATSDLTKGSYNEQFF	TGTGCCACCAGTGATCTGACGAAGGGCTCCTACAATGAGCAGTTCTTC
TRBJ2-7	TRBV9	-	CASSLAREADTYEQYF	TGTGCCAGCAGCCTCGCCAGAGAAGCGGACACCTACGAGCAGTACTTC
TRBJ2-5	TRBV29-1	-	CSVEPSLNEETQYF	TGCAGCGTTGAACCTAGCCTTAACGAAGAGACCCAGTACTTC
TRBJ2-1	TRBV29-1	TRBD1	CSVRSRGLLGEQFF	TGCAGCGTCAGGTCCAGGGGGCTGTTGGGTGAGCAGTTCTTC
TRBJ1-2	TRBV6-8	-	CASRLRSLIYGYTF	TGTGCCTCCCGCCTGCGGTCCCTCATCTATGGCTACACCTTC
TRBJ2-7	TRBV5-6	-	CASSQGGSFNEQYF	TGTGCCAGCAGCCAAGGGGGGAGTTTCAACGAGCAGTACTTC
TRBJ2-3	TRBV7-5	-	CARSLAPLAPVFPTQYF	TGTGCCAGAAGCTTAGCCCCACTAGCGCCTGTCTTCCCAACGCAGTATTTT
TRBJ1-2	TRBV6-1	-	CASSEALRGVFGYTF	TGTGCCAGCAGTGAAGCGCTTCGAGGGGTTTTTGGCTACACCTTC
TRBJ2-7	TRBV27	TRBD2	CASSVAGPSYEQYF	TGTGCCAGCAGTGTAGCGGGACCCTCCTACGAGCAGTACTTC
TRBJ2-5	TRBV5-1	-	CASSLAPGEGTQYF	TGCGCCAGCAGCTTGGCCCCGGGCGAAGGGACCCAGTACTTC
TRBJ1-5	TRBV6-1	-	CASSERGGAGNNQPQHF	TGTGCCAGCAGTGAACGGGGAGGGGCAGGTAACAATCAGCCCCAGCATTTT
TRBJ2-1	TRBV18	-	CASSPVLLGTGGSNEQFF	TGTGCCAGCTCACCTGTTCTCCTTGGGACTGGGGGATCCAATGAGCAGTTCTTC
TRBJ2-7	TRBV6-5	-	CASRGAGREQYF	TGTGCCAGCAGGGGGGCCGGGCGGGAGCAGTACTTC
TRBJ2-1	TRBV7-2	-	CASSLGRPGGSGLEQFF	TGTGCCAGCAGCTTAGGCCGGCCAGGGGGGAGCGGTTTAGAGCAGTTCTTC
TRBJ1-2	TRBV5-1	-	CASSLAGSEGGYTF	TGCGCCAGCAGCTTGGCCGGGTCGGAGGGTGGCTACACCTTC